One T cell receptor beta chain is described in this entry. This sample is part of a study of blood T cell repertoires in COVID-19. Study-level background: Collection of acute and convalescent COVID-19 samples took place in the United States, Italy and Spain.

Source study methods: The authors estimated nucleated cell counts from reference gene primer amplification. Measured with immunoSEQ multiplex PCR; TCRdb has only the in-frame clones, and not every one. V, J and clone size were drawn from that table, and D and trimming were deduced from the DNA. The sample has hundreds of thousands of clones; 70% to 90% are singletons. The sample comprised PBMCs or T cells enriched from blood (not recorded which). This TCR was sampled from a young woman who had been exposed to COVID-19.

The CDR3 DNA reads as TGTGCCAGCAGTGGACGGACTAGCGGATCCTACGAGCAGTACTTC. It yields the protein CASSGRTSGSYEQYF. The J gene is TRBJ2-7, the V gene TRBV2; 10 nucleotides match TRBD2. J was trimmed by 1 base and V by 4 bases; bases with no gene match: 4. The CDR3 runs 15 residues. Germline CDR1 is SNHLY and CDR2 is FYNNEI.